Each of the 25 T cell receptor beta chains below was sequenced from the same sample in a study of tissue T cells after allogeneic stem cell transplantation. The data were produced by immunoSEQ multiplex PCR, yet TCRdb's version contains in-frame clones alone and is incomplete. The sample gives under 30,000 clones, more than 60% of which show up once; roughly 7.7% is in the top ten. The sequences come from tissue from the ileum, collected at autopsy. The receptors shown here come from a female donor aged 60 or older with lung cancer.

In this sample, this clone turned up a few times. The chain uses TRBV19 and TRBJ2-7, with 10 nucleotides matching TRBD2. This CDR3 comprises 15 residues. Germline V gene lookup returns CDR1 LNHDA and CDR2 SQIVND (reference sequence). V shed 6 bases and J 5 bases; nucleotides not matched to a gene: 10. The CDR3 DNA sequence: TGTGCCAGTAGGGCTTCTAGCGGGAGTTCCCACGAGCAGTACTTC. It is translated as CASRASSGSSHEQYF.

This chain connects TRBV10-2 to TRBJ2-3, with D possibly TRBD2 on 6 matching bases. V was clipped by 6 bases and J by 0 bases, with 19 bases between them. This CDR3 contains 17 residues. Germline assignment: CDR1 WSHSY and CDR2 SAAADI. The CDR3 DNA reads as TGCGCCAGCAGCCCGTTAGCGGTTAGCAGTAGCACAGATACGCAGTATTTT. Its translation is CASSPLAVSSSTDTQYF.

The rearrangement joins TRBV10-3 to TRBJ2-1, with 10 nucleotides matching TRBD2. V shed 6 bases, J shed 6 bases, and the junction held 5 bases outside the gene matches. The CDR3 contains 14 residues. The germline V gene encodes CDR1 ENHRY and CDR2 SYGVKD. Here the CDR3 reads CAISGTSVLNEQFF. DNA for the CDR3: TGTGCCATCAGCGGGACTAGCGTCCTCAATGAGCAGTTCTTC.

This chain links TRBV19 with TRBJ2-1; possibly TRBD1 for D (6 bases). Germline loops: CDR1 LNHDA, CDR2 SQIVND (reference sequence). V was shortened by 5 bases and J by 6 bases, with 14 bases between the two germline ends. This CDR3 comprises 14 residues. CDR3 region: CASSATRTVNEQFF. The CDR3 bases are TGTGCCAGTAGTGCTACTCGGACAGTCAATGAGCAGTTCTTC.

The chain has TRBV7-2 and TRBJ1-6, with 8 bases aligning to TRBD1. This CDR3 spans 15 amino acids. Germline lookup yields CDR1 SGHTA and CDR2 FQGNSA. V shed 1 base and J 7 bases; nucleotides not matched to a gene: 3. The DNA for the CDR3 is TGTGCCAGCAGCTTAGTCTACAGGGGGAATTCACCCCTCCACTTT. Its translation: CASSLVYRGNSPLHF.

This clone was recorded once. The rearrangement joins TRBV27 to TRBJ1-5; 9 bases fit TRBD1. Germline-derived CDR1 and CDR2 are MNHEY and SMNVEV (reference sequence). V shed 5 bases and J 5 bases; nucleotides not matched to a gene: 4. The CDR3 is made up of 14 amino acids. CDR3 coding DNA: TGTGCCAGCAGTCACCGGGACAGGGATCAGCCCCAGCATTTT. This encodes CASSHRDRDQPQHF.

Relative to its sample, this clone is medium-sized. CDR3 in amino acids: CASSTTSALTDTQYF. The CDR3 region has the DNA TGCGCCAGCAGCACGACTAGCGCTCTCACAGATACGCAGTATTTT. This chain joins TRBV5-1 and TRBJ2-3, with TRBD2 identical over 8 bases. The ends lost 4 bases at V and 2 bases at J; junction bases unmatched: 6. Germline-derived CDR1 and CDR2 are SGHRS and YFSETQ. The CDR3 consists of 15 residues.

This chain uses TRBV7-6 with TRBJ1-1; 8 bases line up with TRBD1. The CDR3 runs 14 residues. Looked up from germline, CDR1 is SGHVS and CDR2 is FNYEAQ. J gave up 6 bases and V 1 base, and 4 bases lay outside the gene matches. The DNA of the CDR3 is TGTGCCAGCAGCTTAGGACAGGGGCGACCTGAAGCTTTCTTT. Its translation is CASSLGQGRPEAFF.

The rearrangement links TRBV7-2 to TRBJ2-2; D is unclear. Trimming took off 2 bases at V and 4 bases at J, with 5 bases between the two ends. This CDR3 spans 13 amino acids. Germline lookup yields CDR1 SGHTA and CDR2 FQGNSA. In DNA, the CDR3 is TGTGCCAGCAGCTTATATGGCACCGGGGAGCTGTTTTTT. As protein: CASSLYGTGELFF.

This clone has a handful of counts. This rearrangement joins TRBV7-2 to TRBJ2-5; TRBD2 agrees at 13 bases. The CDR3 is 15 residues long. The junction had 8 bases not matched to a gene; V was cut back by 8 bases and J by 5 bases. Germline V CDR1 and CDR2: SGHTA, FQGNSA. The CDR3 nucleotides are TGTGCCAGCGGAACTAGCGGGAGGGCGACGGAGACCCAGTACTTC. It codes for CASGTSGRATETQYF.

The V call is TRBV2, the J call TRBJ2-1; a possible D gene is TRBD2 (5 bases). Deletions cut 8 bases from V and 0 bases from J, with 14 bases between. Germline CDR1 is SNHLY and CDR2 is FYNNEI. CDR3 length: 15 residues. CDR3 in DNA: TGTGCCAGCCGACGGACGGGAAGCTCCTACAATGAGCAGTTCTTC. Translating it yields CASRRTGSSYNEQFF.

This clone was seen only a few times. This chain links TRBV14 with TRBJ2-7, with D uncertain. The CDR3 has 15 amino acids. Deletions cut 0 bases from V and 7 bases from J, with 16 bases between. Per the germline V gene, CDR1 is SGHDN and CDR2 is FVKESK. This chain's CDR3 is CASSQDFVGLGEQYF. Written as DNA, the CDR3 is TGTGCCAGCAGCCAAGATTTTGTGGGCTTAGGGGAGCAGTACTTC. Drawing the rest from reference TRBV14 and TRBJ2-7, the complete variable domain is EAGVTQFPSHSVIEKGQTVTLRCDPISGHDNLYWYRRVMGKEIKFLLHFVKESKQDESGMPNNRFLAERTGGTYSTLKVQPAELEDSGVYFCASSQDFVGLGEQYFGPGTRLTVT.

This clone was seen once. J is TRBJ1-5 and V is TRBV5-3; D is undetermined. TRBV5-3 is known as an ORF, though its function is uncertain. The germline V and J ends were trimmed by 0 bases and 0 bases, with 7 bases remaining between them. The CDR3 length is 15 residues. Here the CDR3 DNA reads TGTGCCAGAAGCTTGGCTACACATAGCAATCAGCCCCAGCATTTT. Translating it yields CARSLATHSNQPQHF.

The gene calls are TRBV7-2 and TRBJ1-2, with D possibly TRBD1 on 5 matching bases. The V end was cut by 3 bases, the J end by 6 bases, with 17 bases between. Germline CDR1 is SGHTA and CDR2 is FQGNSA. The CDR3 contains 15 residues. The CDR3 DNA follows: TGTGCCAGCAGCTTTCGGGACCCTAGATCTAATGGCTACACCTTC. This sequence encodes CASSFRDPRSNGYTF.

The chain uses TRBV12-5 and TRBJ1-6; the D gene is possibly TRBD1 (5 bases). The CDR3 loop spans 14 amino acids. Trimming took off 5 bases at V and 9 bases at J, with 14 bases between the two ends. Germline assignment: CDR1 LGHNT and CDR2 FRNRAP. Here the CDR3 DNA reads TGTGCTAGTGGTGGGGGTTCCGCAGGTTCACCCCTCCACTTT. Protein product: CASGGGSAGSPLHF.

The rearrangement joins TRBV7-9 to TRBJ1-2; D perhaps matches TRBD1 (5 bases). CDR3 length equals 12 residues. CDR1 is SEHNR, CDR2 FQNEAQ, per germline (reference sequence). V shed 5 bases and J shed 6 bases, with 10 bases lying between them. CDR3 protein: CASSPARDGYTF. CDR3 nucleotides: TGTGCCAGCAGCCCCGCCAGGGATGGCTACACCTTC. Variable domain in full (rest from reference TRBV7-9 and TRBJ1-2): DTGVSQNPRHKITKRGQNVTFRCDPISEHNRLYWYRQTLGQGPEFLTYFQNEAQLEKSRLLSDRFSAERPKGSFSTLEIQRTEQGDSAMYLCASSPARDGYTFGSGTRLTVV.

The rearrangement joins TRBV27 to TRBJ2-1, with D possibly TRBD2 on 6 matching bases. Trimming shortened V by 6 bases and J by 5 bases, and 14 bases separated the two germline ends. Germline V gene sequence: CDR1 MNHEY, CDR2 SMNVEV (reference sequence). The CDR3 sequence is 14 residues long. In DNA form, the CDR3 reads TGTGCCAGCAGCTTCCGGGACTTAAACAATGAGCAGTTCTTC. Protein: CASSFRDLNNEQFF.

The CDR3 DNA reads TGTGCCAGCAGCTTTGGGCAGGTCCTAAATGAAAAACTGTTTTTT. This gives the protein CASSFGQVLNEKLFF. V is TRBV11-2 and J is TRBJ1-4; no reliable D call. The V end was cut by 3 bases, the J end by 5 bases, with 13 bases between. There are 15 residues in the CDR3. Germline V gene lookup returns CDR1 SGHAT and CDR2 FQNNGV. The full variable domain, rest sourced from reference TRBV11-2 and TRBJ1-4, is EAGVAQSPRYKIIEKRQSVAFWCNPISGHATLYWYQQILGQGPKLLIQFQNNGVVDDSQLPKDRFSAERLKGVDSTLKIQPAKLEDSAVYLCASSFGQVLNEKLFFGSGTQLSVL.

This sequence joins TRBV10-2 and TRBJ2-2; D remains ambiguous. Trimming shortened V by 1 base and J by 4 bases, and 7 bases separated the two germline ends. Germline CDR1 WSHSY, CDR2 SAAADI. The CDR3 totals 14 residues. CDR3 nucleotide sequence: TGCGCCAGCAGTGAGTTTGAACGCACCGGGGAGCTGTTTTTT. Protein product: CASSEFERTGELFF.

The CDR3 sequence is CAISELTAYGYTF. The CDR3 region has the DNA TGTGCCATCAGTGAGTTGACAGCCTATGGCTACACCTTC. The V gene is TRBV10-3, the J gene TRBJ1-2; D possibly corresponds to TRBD1 (5 bases). The CDR3 sequence is 13 residues long. V lost 1 base and J 4 bases, leaving 7 bases between the germline ends. The germline CDR1 and CDR2 sequences are ENHRY and SYGVKD.

The gene calls are TRBV5-5 and TRBJ1-1, with D unclear. Per germline, CDR1 SGHKS and CDR2 YYEKEE (reference sequence). This CDR3 region has 13 residues. V gave up 4 bases and J gave up 7 bases, with 14 bases separating them. Here the CDR3 DNA reads TGTGCCAGCAGCCCGGAAGGGCGGGGTGAAGCTTTCTTT. Encoded protein: CASSPEGRGEAFF.

The rearrangement uses TRBV19 and TRBJ1-5; D call uncertain. Germline values: CDR1 LNHDA, CDR2 SQIVND (reference sequence). This CDR3 has 14 residues. V lost 8 bases, J lost 6 bases, and 17 bases lay in between. CDR3 DNA sequence: TGTGCCAGTCAAAACGACGGGAGGAGTCAGCCCCAGCATTTT. Translating gives CASQNDGRSQPQHF.

This clone was seen once. The DNA of the CDR3 is TGTGCCAGCAGGCCCGGAGGAGGGAACGAGCAGTTCTTC. Protein: CASRPGGGNEQFF. V is TRBV7-2 and J is TRBJ2-1, with D possibly TRBD2 on 6 matching bases. The germline V and J ends were trimmed by 6 bases and 10 bases, with 16 bases remaining between them. Germline V gene sequence: CDR1 SGHTA, CDR2 FQGNSA. The CDR3 is 13 amino acids.

This clone occurred a few times. The rearrangement joins TRBV19 to TRBJ2-1; no definite D call. The CDR3 length is 15 residues. Trimming cost V 5 bases and J 0 bases, with 11 bases left between them. Germline V lookup: CDR1 LNHDA, CDR2 SQIVND (reference sequence). Here the CDR3 reads CASSEKPYSYNEQFF. For the CDR3, the DNA is TGTGCCAGTAGTGAGAAGCCTTACTCCTACAATGAGCAGTTCTTC.

The J gene is TRBJ1-1, the V gene TRBV2; unclear D gene. The germline V gene encodes CDR1 SNHLY and CDR2 FYNNEI. This CDR3 region has 13 residues. Trimming stripped 3 bases from V and 3 bases from J, with 8 bases between. The CDR3 reads CASSEERHTEAFF. The CDR3 DNA sequence: TGTGCCAGCAGTGAGGAAAGACACACTGAAGCTTTCTTT.